Below, 32 T cell receptor beta chains from the same sample are listed, as sequenced in a study of OX40 agonist ivuxolimab in advanced cancers. Some clones are missing from TCRdb's copy, which holds only in-frame ones; the method was immunoSEQ multiplex PCR. The sample lists fewer than 85,000 clones; around nine tenths were seen once. The input for sequencing was CD4+ or CD8+ T cells sorted from blood, taken in a trial of the OX40 agonist ivuxolimab. All receptors derive from an adult with an advanced solid tumor such as melanoma, head and neck, liver or kidney cancer.

V usage is TRBV5-6 and J usage is TRBJ1-4, with unresolved D. Germline CDR1 is SGHDT and CDR2 is YYEEEE. Between the trimmed V and J ends, which lost 0 bases and 0 bases, there was a span of 15 bases. This CDR3 is built from 18 residues. The CDR3 DNA reads TGTGCCAGCAGCTTGGGAGCTGTGCCGGATGCAACTAATGAAAAACTGTTTTTT. This translates into CASSLGAVPDATNEKLFF.

V usage is TRBV5-1 and J usage is TRBJ2-3; TRBD2 matches at 8 bases. Germline CDR1 reads SGHRS; CDR2 reads YFSETQ. The CDR3 extends over 14 amino acids. The ends lost 6 bases at V and 2 bases at J; junction bases unmatched: 5. DNA for the CDR3: TGCGCCAGCAATGGCGGGGGGCCCACAGATACGCAGTATTTT. Translated: CASNGGGPTDTQYF.

The chain has TRBV20-1 and TRBJ2-7; D ambiguous. CDR3 length: 11 amino acids. V dropped 7 bases and J dropped 3 bases, with 10 bases sitting between them. Germline CDR1 reads DFQATT; CDR2 reads SNEGSKA (reference sequence). CDR3 sequence: CSGASIYEQYF. The CDR3 region has the DNA TGCAGTGGGGCCTCGATCTACGAGCAGTACTTC.

In this sample, this clone turned up once. The J gene is TRBJ2-2, the V gene TRBV10-3, with a tentative D call TRBD2 (7 bases). This CDR3 contains 18 residues. Germline lookup yields CDR1 ENHRY and CDR2 SYGVKD. V lost 3 bases, J lost 0 bases, and 17 bases lay in between. The CDR3 here is CAISDLRGAFANTGELFF. CDR3 DNA: TGTGCCATCAGTGACTTACGGGGGGCGTTCGCGAACACCGGGGAGCTGTTTTTT.

This chain links TRBV7-9 with TRBJ1-1, with D uncertain. The CDR3 is made up of 15 amino acids. The germline V gene encodes CDR1 SEHNR and CDR2 FQNEAQ (reference sequence). The V end was cut by 1 base, the J end by 0 bases, with 9 bases between. The CDR3 DNA reads TGTGCCAGCAGCTTAGATCCATCGGTGAACACTGAAGCTTTCTTT. It is translated as CASSLDPSVNTEAFF.

The chain employs TRBV6-6 and TRBJ2-1, with TRBD1 matching over 8 bases. CDR1 is MNHNY and CDR2 is SVGAGI in the germline V gene (reference sequence). The V gene end was trimmed by 7 bases and the J gene end by 7 bases; junction bases not matched to a gene: 12. This CDR3 has 15 residues. The CDR3 bases are TGTGCCAGCACCCTACCCCAGGGGGCGGGAAATGAGCAGTTCTTC. Translation: CASTLPQGAGNEQFF.

The CDR3 loop is CASTLGGRGQETQYF. DNA of the CDR3: TGTGCCAGCACCTTAGGGGGCCGGGGCCAAGAGACCCAGTACTTC. J is TRBJ2-5 and V is TRBV6-6; TRBD1 matches 7 bases. The V and J ends lost 7 bases and 1 base, in that order; junction bases with no gene match: 9. This CDR3 has 15 residues. Germline lookup yields CDR1 MNHNY and CDR2 SVGAGI (reference sequence).

This chain joins TRBV11-2 and TRBJ2-7; possibly TRBD1 for D (6 bases). V lost 1 base and J lost 0, with 7 bases in between. This CDR3 contains 14 residues. Looked up from germline, CDR1 is SGHAT and CDR2 is FQNNGV. Here the CDR3 reads CASSLGTDSYEQYF. CDR3 sequence (DNA): TGTGCCAGCAGCTTAGGGACAGACTCCTACGAGCAGTACTTC.

The V and J genes are TRBV11-2 and TRBJ2-1, with D uncertain. V lost 2 bases and J lost 2, with 16 bases in between. The V gene's germline CDR1 is SGHAT and CDR2 FQNNGV. This CDR3 region has 17 residues. This chain's CDR3 is CASSLLGSHVTYNEQFF. The CDR3 nucleotides read TGTGCCAGCAGCTTACTGGGCTCCCACGTTACCTACAATGAGCAGTTCTTC.

The V call is TRBV19, the J call TRBJ1-1, with D perhaps TRBD1 (5 bases). Germline assignment: CDR1 LNHDA and CDR2 SQIVND (reference sequence). This CDR3 is 15 amino acids long. V lost 7 bases and J 5 bases, leaving 20 bases between the germline ends. CDR3 sequence reads: CASISTGTPRTEAFF. The CDR3, as DNA: TGTGCCAGTATTTCTACCGGGACCCCGAGGACTGAAGCTTTCTTT.

The CDR3 loop reads CASSYSTSGTVDTQYF. The CDR3 nucleotides read TGTGCCAGCAGTTACTCGACTAGCGGGACGGTAGATACGCAGTATTTT. V gene TRBV6-5 combines with J gene TRBJ2-3; 11 bases line up with TRBD2. The CDR3 runs 16 residues. In germline, CDR1 is MNHEY, CDR2 SVGAGI. The trim removed 0 bases at V and 5 bases at J, leaving 4 bases unmatched.

V gene TRBV19 combines with J gene TRBJ2-5; D gene unclear. Trimming removed 5 bases from V and 2 bases from J, with 9 bases in between. Germline values: CDR1 LNHDA, CDR2 SQIVND (reference sequence). This CDR3 comprises 13 residues. Written as DNA, the CDR3 is TGTGCCAGTAGTTTCGCCCCTCAAGAGACCCAGTACTTC. Translation: CASSFAPQETQYF.

CDR3 in DNA: TGTGCCAGCAGAGATAGCGGGAGGGCCTACGAGCAGTACTTC. It specifies CASRDSGRAYEQYF. The chain employs TRBV6-1 and TRBJ2-7; 11 nucleotides agree with TRBD2. Germline V gene data show CDR1 as MNHNS and CDR2 as SASEGT. V was pared by 6 bases and J by 2 bases, with 3 bases of the junction left unmatched. The CDR3 is 14 residues long.

This clone occurred once. This sequence joins TRBV30 and TRBJ2-2; D perhaps matches TRBD2 (6 bases). This CDR3 is 15 amino acids long. V was pared by 3 bases and J by 1 base, with 12 bases between. Germline-derived CDR1 and CDR2 are GTSNPN and SVGIG (reference sequence). The CDR3 nucleotides read TGTGCCTGGAGGGGACTGGACGGGAACACCGGGGAGCTGTTTTTT. Its translation: CAWRGLDGNTGELFF.

V usage is TRBV27 and J usage is TRBJ2-6; D is undetermined. This CDR3 region has 12 residues. V was shortened by 6 bases and J by 0 bases, with 0 bases between the two germline ends. CDR1 and CDR2 from the germline V gene are MNHEY and SMNVEV (reference sequence). The CDR3 region has the DNA TGTGCCAGCAGCTCTGGGGCCAACGTCCTGACTTTC. It encodes CASSSGANVLTF. The complete variable domain, with remaining parts taken from reference TRBV27 and TRBJ2-6, reads EAQVTQNPRYLITVTGKKLTVTCSQNMNHEYMSWYRQDPGLGLRQIYYSMNVEVTDKGDVPEGYKVSRKEKRNFPLILESPSPNQTSLYFCASSSGANVLTFGAGSRLTVL.

The V call is TRBV27, the J call TRBJ2-7; 9 bases align to TRBD2. From germline, CDR1 is MNHEY and CDR2 SMNVEV (reference sequence). J gave up 0 bases and V 6 bases, and 3 bases lay outside the gene matches. The CDR3 is made up of 14 amino acids. CDR3 loop: CASSLAGFSYEQYF. The CDR3 bases are TGTGCCAGCAGCCTAGCGGGGTTCTCCTACGAGCAGTACTTC.

V gene TRBV7-6 combines with J gene TRBJ2-3, with D possibly matching TRBD1 (5 bases). This CDR3 spans 15 amino acids. Trimming shortened V by 5 bases and J by 2 bases, and 14 bases separated the two germline ends. The V gene's germline CDR1 is SGHVS and CDR2 FNYEAQ. CDR3 nucleotide sequence: TGTGCCAGCAGCCCGGACAAAACCTACACAGATACGCAGTATTTT. Translation gives CASSPDKTYTDTQYF.

The chain is built from TRBV28 and TRBJ2-3; possibly TRBD1 for D (5 bases). Germline lookup yields CDR1 MDHEN and CDR2 SYDVKM. V dropped 8 bases and J dropped 5 bases, with 14 bases sitting between them. The CDR3 spans 13 residues. Written as DNA, the CDR3 is TGTGCCAGCGAGGCAGGGCAGGGAGATACGCAGTATTTT. The encoded protein is CASEAGQGDTQYF. The full variable domain, its missing parts supplied by reference TRBV28 and TRBJ2-3, is DVKVTQSSRYLVKRTGEKVFLECVQDMDHENMFWYRQDPGLGLRLIYFSYDVKMKEKGDIPEGYSVSREKKERFSLILESASTNQTSMYLCASEAGQGDTQYFGPGTRLTVL.

This chain connects TRBV19 to TRBJ1-5; D is perhaps TRBD1 (5 bases). The V end lost 1 base, the J end lost 1 base, and 14 bases lay between the germline ends. The CDR3 extends over 17 amino acids. CDR1 is LNHDA, CDR2 SQIVND, per germline (reference sequence). The CDR3 loop is CASSIAGVTGSNQPQHF. DNA for the CDR3: TGTGCCAGTAGTATAGCGGGGGTGACGGGGAGCAATCAGCCCCAGCATTTT.

The genes are TRBV6-5 and TRBJ2-7; D may be TRBD2 (5 bases). This CDR3 has 16 residues. V lost 1 base and J lost 1, with 14 bases in between. CDR1 and CDR2 from the germline V gene are MNHEY and SVGAGI. CDR3 coding DNA: TGTGCCAGCAGTTACTTCCGAGCGGTGGGATCCTACGAGCAGTACTTC. This sequence encodes CASSYFRAVGSYEQYF.

V is TRBV27 and J is TRBJ2-6; D remains unclear. CDR1 and CDR2 from the germline V gene are MNHEY and SMNVEV (reference sequence). The CDR3 is 15 amino acids. V was trimmed by 4 bases and J by 0 bases, leaving 7 bases between them. The CDR3 DNA sequence: TGTGCCAGCAGTTCACCGCTCTCTGGGGCCAACGTCCTGACTTTC. It encodes CASSSPLSGANVLTF.

The chain carries TRBV6-5 and TRBJ1-2; 9 bases match TRBD1. Germline assignment: CDR1 MNHEY and CDR2 SVGAGI. V shed 2 bases and J 8 bases; nucleotides not matched to a gene: 6. The CDR3 extends over 14 amino acids. CDR3 in amino acids: CASSYVQGAGGYTF. The CDR3 nucleotides read TGTGCCAGCAGTTACGTACAGGGGGCAGGGGGCTACACCTTC.

The chain links TRBV11-1 to TRBJ2-7; D perhaps matches TRBD2 (7 bases). Germline V gene sequence: CDR1 SGHAT, CDR2 FQDESV (reference sequence). The CDR3 totals 14 residues. The V end was cut by 0 bases, the J end by 2 bases, with 8 bases between. In nucleotides, the CDR3 is TGTGCCAGCAGCTTAGCGGGGGGGCCCTACGAGCAGTACTTC. It is translated as CASSLAGGPYEQYF.

The J gene is TRBJ2-1, the V gene TRBV19; D unclear. Germline V gene lookup returns CDR1 LNHDA and CDR2 SQIVND (reference sequence). The CDR3 runs to 15 residues. V was shortened by 7 bases and J by 7 bases, with 20 bases between the two germline ends. The CDR3 sequence: CASKALGRIGNEQFF. The CDR3 DNA is TGTGCCAGTAAGGCCCTAGGCCGTATCGGGAATGAGCAGTTCTTC.

The CDR3 bases are TGTGCCAGCAGTTCGGACAAATACAATGAGCAGTTCTTC. The encoded protein is CASSSDKYNEQFF. The chain carries TRBV27 and TRBJ2-1; D is perhaps TRBD1 (5 bases). The CDR3 spans 13 residues. Trimming left V 4 bases short and J 4 bases short, with 8 bases between. Germline values: CDR1 MNHEY, CDR2 SMNVEV (reference sequence).

The chain is built from TRBV7-9 and TRBJ2-5; tentative D call: TRBD1 (6 bases). There are 14 residues in the CDR3. The V gene's germline CDR1 is SEHNR and CDR2 FQNEAQ (reference sequence). Deletions cut 3 bases from V and 4 bases from J, with 12 bases between. CDR3 amino acids: CASSFVARGETQYF. CDR3 sequence (DNA): TGTGCCAGCAGCTTTGTGGCCAGGGGAGAGACCCAGTACTTC. Full variable domain (missing parts from reference TRBV7-9 and TRBJ2-5): DTGVSQNPRHKITKRGQNVTFRCDPISEHNRLYWYRQTLGQGPEFLTYFQNEAQLEKSRLLSDRFSAERPKGSFSTLEIQRTEQGDSAMYLCASSFVARGETQYFGPGTRLLVL.

The chain carries TRBV25-1 and TRBJ1-1; 9 bases are a match to TRBD1. Trimming cost V 7 bases and J 1 base; bases outside gene matches: 13. Germline CDR1 and CDR2: MGHDK and SYGVNS. The CDR3 totals 17 residues. CDR3 nucleotide sequence: TGTGCCAGCATACCTACCCCGGGACAGGGAGAGAACACTGAAGCTTTCTTT. Translating gives CASIPTPGQGENTEAFF.

The chain couples TRBV19 to TRBJ2-3, with no clear D. CDR3 size: 15 residues. V lost 2 bases, J lost 0 bases, and 9 bases lay in between. The V gene's germline CDR1 is LNHDA and CDR2 SQIVND (reference sequence). CDR3 bases: TGTGCCAGTAGTATAAGCAGCGTAAGCACAGATACGCAGTATTTT. It codes for CASSISSVSTDTQYF. The variable domain in full, with the rest retrieved from reference TRBV19 and TRBJ2-3, is DGGITQSPKYLFRKEGQNVTLSCEQNLNHDAMYWYRQDPGQGLRLIYYSQIVNDFQKGDIAEGYSVSREKKESFPLTVTSAQKNPTAFYLCASSISSVSTDTQYFGPGTRLTVL.

The chain has TRBV21-1 and TRBJ2-2; the D segment call TRBD2 is taken from the table without a DNA check. TRBV21-1 corresponds to a pseudogene. CDR3 length equals 22 residues. CDR3 region: CASSIHSAVWNSGRRYTGELFF. CDR3 DNA: TGTGCCAGCAGCATTCACTCCGCGGTTTGGAATAGCGGGAGACGGTACACCGGGGAGCTGTTTTTT.

Only one count was recorded for this clone. V and J are TRBV5-1 and TRBJ2-1, with 10 bases matching TRBD2. The trim removed 0 bases at V and 5 bases at J, leaving 5 bases unmatched. CDR3 length: 16 amino acids. Germline V CDR1 and CDR2: SGHRS, YFSETQ. CDR3 loop: CASSLGAGGPDNEQFF. In DNA, the CDR3 is TGCGCCAGCAGCTTGGGAGCGGGAGGGCCAGACAATGAGCAGTTCTTC.

The chain joins TRBV19 to TRBJ1-1, with TRBD1 identical over 7 bases. The CDR3 is 14 amino acids. CDR1 and CDR2 (germline): LNHDA, SQIVND (reference sequence). The V segment lost 5 bases and the J segment 1 base; nucleotides outside the gene matches: 4. CDR3 loop: CASSSRTGNTEAFF. In DNA form, the CDR3 reads TGTGCCAGTAGTTCCAGGACAGGGAACACTGAAGCTTTCTTT.

This clone appeared once. The CDR3 reads CASSPRMTEPGNTIYF. CDR3 coding DNA: TGTGCCAGCAGCCCGAGGATGACGGAGCCTGGAAACACCATATATTTT. The chain employs TRBV7-2 and TRBJ1-3; D gene uncertain. Germline V gene lookup returns CDR1 SGHTA and CDR2 FQGNSA. V was clipped by 5 bases and J by 2 bases, with 16 bases between them. CDR3 length: 16 residues.